These T cell receptor beta chains were read from a single sample in a study of blood T cell repertoires in COVID-19. Method: immunoSEQ multiplex PCR; TCRdb's copy keeps in-frame clones and lacks some. The table includes about 170,000 clones, about four fifths detected once. Sample: PBMCs or T cells enriched from blood (not recorded which). Source of these receptors: a man aged 50-59 years who had recovered from COVID-19. The conserved cysteine and the conserved F or W are not part of the CDR3 here. Each record gives: V gene, J gene, CDR3 protein.

TRBV4-1	TRBJ2-2	ASSQEGGKNTGELF
TRBV11-2	TRBJ2-5	ASSLGEETQY
TRBV4-1	TRBJ1-3	ASSQDVLRGNTIY
TRBV7-9	TRBJ1-2	ASSSAQGAGGYT
TRBV2	TRBJ1-5	ASSDQQGQH
TRBV29-1	TRBJ1-1	SVEDAGIMTEAF
TRBV27	TRBJ2-5	ASSRDSYQETQY
TRBV27	TRBJ1-1	ASSLRQWTMNTEAF
TRBV7-2	TRBJ2-3	ASSLTSGGFTDTQY
TRBV12-3/TRBV12-4	TRBJ1-1	ASSAPGAEAF
TRBV5-1	TRBJ2-3	ASSRGTSGGYSTDTQY
TRBV3-1/TRBV3-2	TRBJ2-6	ASSLIWTGGANVLT
TRBV4-3	TRBJ1-2	ASRRIEGAGGYT
TRBV5-1	TRBJ2-1	ASSLALQGNNEQF
TRBV20-1	TRBJ1-5	SGSGTGGNQPQH
TRBV10-3	TRBJ2-2	ATSSGDTGELF
TRBV5-4	TRBJ1-6	ASSLGTGTSPLH
TRBV24-1	TRBJ1-5	ATSGGQGANQPQH
TRBV4-2	TRBJ1-4	ASRSTGGATNEKLF
TRBV11-2	TRBJ1-1	ASSTDRGGTEAF
TRBV9	TRBJ2-1	ASSGQVGAYNEQF
TRBV7-3	TRBJ2-5	ASSLAGGWETQY
TRBV7-8	TRBJ1-3	ASSLGSQGSSGNTIY
TRBV28	TRBJ1-2	ASSPQRLTGGFNYGYT
TRBV19	TRBJ1-2	ASSPPGQAGNGYT
TRBV30	TRBJ1-2	AWDRDRGYGYT
TRBV5-1	TRBJ1-2	ASSLAGRGNYGYT
TRBV5-1	TRBJ2-3	ASSLPGSTDTQY
TRBV2	TRBJ2-2	ASRQSTGELF
TRBV27	TRBJ1-5	ASSLAGRGNQPQH
TRBV4-3	TRBJ1-4	ASSQDRGLEKLF
TRBV18	TRBJ1-4	ASSQGSGTNEKLF
TRBV7-8	TRBJ1-5	ASSLAADRAQH
TRBV18	TRBJ1-2	ASSPDRDDGYT
TRBV6-5	TRBJ2-7	ASSYSGQGREQY
TRBV6-1	TRBJ2-1	ASSEVASGGYNEQF
TRBV5-1	TRBJ2-5	ASSGGAGQETQY
TRBV18	TRBJ2-5	ASSNGGGETQY
TRBV7-6	TRBJ2-1	ASSLSGWATGDNNEQF
TRBV20-1	TRBJ2-3	SASGTGGFTDTQY
TRBV7-2	TRBJ1-2	ASSLEGLAGDGYT
TRBV6-1	TRBJ1-2	ASSERRSYGYT
TRBV12-3/TRBV12-4	TRBJ1-2	ASSKGHNYGYT
TRBV15	TRBJ2-2	ATRTSSNTGELF
TRBV27	TRBJ1-5	ASSQGRNQPQH
TRBV19	TRBJ2-3	ASVGRGSTDTQY
TRBV7-3	TRBJ2-6	ASSTGTGWSGANVLT
TRBV19	TRBJ1-3	ASSIPPSSGNTIY
TRBV4-1	TRBJ1-4	ASSRIQGANEKLF
TRBV5-6	TRBJ2-7	ASSLGGLEQY
TRBV7-2	TRBJ1-5	ASSFTGGNNQPQH
TRBV29-1	TRBJ2-6	SVQGLVSGANVLT